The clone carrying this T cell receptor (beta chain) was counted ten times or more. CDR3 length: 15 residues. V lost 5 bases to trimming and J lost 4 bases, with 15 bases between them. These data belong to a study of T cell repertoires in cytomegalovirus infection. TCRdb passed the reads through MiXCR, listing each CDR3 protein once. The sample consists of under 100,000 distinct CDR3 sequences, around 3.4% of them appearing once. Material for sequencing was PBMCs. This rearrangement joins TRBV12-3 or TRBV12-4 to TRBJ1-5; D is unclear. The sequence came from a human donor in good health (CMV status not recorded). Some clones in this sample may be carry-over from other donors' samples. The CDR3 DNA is TGTGCCAGCAGTACAAGGGAGTTTGGGAATCAGCCCCAGCATTTT. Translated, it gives CASSTREFGNQPQHF.